A single TCR beta chain is shown here with its context. These data come from a study of blood T cell repertoires in COVID-19. As for the study in general: Material from acute and convalescent COVID-19 was sourced from the United States, Italy and Spain.

Germline-derived CDR1 and CDR2 are SGHTA and FQGTGA. This CDR3 region has 18 residues. The V and J ends lost 5 bases and 6 bases respectively, with 26 bases between them. Sequencing used immunoSEQ multiplex PCR; TCRdb keeps in-frame clones, though not all of them. This table holds about 150,000 clones, 75% to 85% found once. The sample taken for sequencing was peripheral blood. The source is a woman aged 60-75 years with COVID-19, enrolled during active disease. The V gene is TRBV7-3, the J gene TRBJ1-5; a weak D match, TRBD1 (6 bases). The CDR3 here is CASSLKVRQAIGVQPQHF. As DNA, the CDR3 is TGTGCCAGCAGCCTTAAAGTACGACAGGCCATTGGGGTTCAGCCCCAGCATTTT.